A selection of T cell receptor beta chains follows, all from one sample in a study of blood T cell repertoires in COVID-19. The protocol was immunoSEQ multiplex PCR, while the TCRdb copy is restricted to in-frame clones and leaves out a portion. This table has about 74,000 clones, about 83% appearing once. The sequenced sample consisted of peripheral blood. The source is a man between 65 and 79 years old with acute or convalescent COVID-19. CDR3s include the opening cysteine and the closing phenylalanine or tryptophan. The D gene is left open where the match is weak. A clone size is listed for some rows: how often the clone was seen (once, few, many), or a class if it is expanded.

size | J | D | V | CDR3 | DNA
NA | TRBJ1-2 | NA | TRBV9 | CASSGTGGGLANYGYTF | TGTGCCAGCAGCGGGACGGGAGGCGGACTTGCTAACTATGGCTACACCTTC
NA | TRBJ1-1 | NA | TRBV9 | CASSADRGTEAFF | TGTGCCAGCAGCGCCGACCGAGGGACTGAAGCTTTCTTT
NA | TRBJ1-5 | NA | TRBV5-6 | CASSWGDQPQHF | TGTGCCAGCAGCTGGGGAGATCAGCCCCAGCATTTT
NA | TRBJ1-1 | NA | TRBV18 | CASSPYRNTEAFF | TGTGCCAGCTCACCCTACAGGAACACTGAAGCTTTCTTT
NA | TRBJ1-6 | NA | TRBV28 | CASSSGDSYNSPLHF | TGTGCCAGCAGTTCGGGGGACTCCTATAATTCACCCCTCCACTTT
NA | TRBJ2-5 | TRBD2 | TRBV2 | CASSWTSYGETQYF | TGTGCCAGCAGCTGGACTAGCTATGGGGAGACCCAGTACTTC
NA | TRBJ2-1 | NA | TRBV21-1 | CASSKVRGGGSSYNEQFF | TGTGCCAGCAGCAAAGTGAGGGGCGGGGGGAGCTCCTACAATGAGCAGTTCTTC
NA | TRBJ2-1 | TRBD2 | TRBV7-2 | CASSRVGGTYNEQFF | TGTGCCAGCAGCCGGGTCGGGGGGACCTACAATGAGCAGTTCTTC
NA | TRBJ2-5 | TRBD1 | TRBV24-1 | CATSGGTGYQETQYF | TGTGCCACCAGTGGAGGGACAGGCTACCAAGAGACCCAGTACTTC
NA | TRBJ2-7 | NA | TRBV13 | CASSFPGAPYEQYF | TGTGCCAGCAGCTTCCCGGGAGCCCCTTACGAGCAGTACTTC
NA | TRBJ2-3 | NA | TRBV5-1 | CASSQLTDTQYF | TGCGCCAGCAGTCAATTGACAGATACGCAGTATTTT
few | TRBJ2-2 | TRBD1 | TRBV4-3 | CASSQDSGQGSGELFF | TGCGCCAGCAGCCAAGATTCGGGACAGGGTAGTGGGGAGCTGTTTTTT
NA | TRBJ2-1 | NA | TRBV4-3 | CASSQDARAYNEQFF | TGCGCCAGCAGCCAAGATGCGCGGGCTTACAATGAGCAGTTCTTC
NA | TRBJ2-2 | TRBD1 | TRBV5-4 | CASSLGQGDTGELFF | TGTGCCAGCAGCTTGGGACAGGGGGACACCGGGGAGCTGTTTTTT
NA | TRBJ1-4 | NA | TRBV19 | CASSDPNREGSEKLFF | TGTGCCAGTAGTGACCCCAACAGGGAAGGGAGTGAAAAACTGTTTTTT
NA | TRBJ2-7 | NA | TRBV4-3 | CASSPHPGTYEQYF | TGCGCCAGCAGCCCTCATCCGGGAACCTACGAGCAGTACTTC
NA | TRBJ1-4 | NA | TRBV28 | CASSSNEKLFF | TGTGCCAGCAGCTCTAATGAAAAACTGTTTTTT
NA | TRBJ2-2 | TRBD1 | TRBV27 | CASSFRQGKYTGELFF | TGTGCCAGCAGTTTTAGACAGGGAAAGTACACCGGGGAGCTGTTTTTT
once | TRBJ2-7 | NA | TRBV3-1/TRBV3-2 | CASSHSGREQYF | TGTGCCAGCAGCCATTCAGGGCGAGAGCAGTACTTC
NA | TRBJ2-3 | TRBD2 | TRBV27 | CASSPTRLAGGNGTDTQYF | TGTGCCAGCAGCCCTACTCGACTAGCGGGAGGGAATGGCACAGATACGCAGTATTTT
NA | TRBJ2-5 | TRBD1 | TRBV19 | CASSSSGGTLTQYF | TGTGCCAGTAGTTCTTCAGGGGGAACCTTGACCCAGTACTTC
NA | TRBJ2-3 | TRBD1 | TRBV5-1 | CASSLTRQGIDTQYF | TGCGCCAGCAGCTTGACCCGACAGGGGATAGATACGCAGTATTTT
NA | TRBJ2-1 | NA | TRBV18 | CASSPPQGEEFF | TGTGCCAGCTCACCCCCTCAGGGTGAGGAGTTCTTC
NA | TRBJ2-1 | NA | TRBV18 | CASSPLGGNDEQFF | TGTGCCAGCTCACCATTGGGGGGTAACGATGAGCAGTTCTTC
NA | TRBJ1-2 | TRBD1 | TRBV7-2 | CASSLAAGTGDYGYTF | TGTGCCAGCAGCTTAGCAGCGGGGACAGGAGACTATGGCTACACCTTC
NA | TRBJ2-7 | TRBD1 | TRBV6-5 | CASSEGAGTAYEQYF | TGTGCCAGCAGCGAGGGGGCCGGGACAGCCTACGAGCAGTACTTC
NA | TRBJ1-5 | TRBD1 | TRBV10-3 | CAISESRQGNQPQHF | TGTGCCATCAGTGAGTCTCGACAGGGAAATCAGCCCCAGCATTTT
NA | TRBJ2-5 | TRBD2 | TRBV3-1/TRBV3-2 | CASSPIAGAGTQYF | TGTGCCAGCAGCCCAATAGCGGGGGCCGGGACCCAGTACTTC
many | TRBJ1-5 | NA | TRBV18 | CASSPDRIDSNQPQHF | TGTGCCAGCTCACCAGACAGGATTGATAGCAATCAGCCCCAGCATTTT
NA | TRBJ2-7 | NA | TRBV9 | CASSVSVASAYEQYF | TGTGCCAGCAGCGTATCCGTGGCCAGCGCCTACGAGCAGTACTTC
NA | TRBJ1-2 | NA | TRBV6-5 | CASSYGGLNYGYTF | TGTGCCAGCAGTTACGGAGGCCTTAACTATGGCTACACCTTC
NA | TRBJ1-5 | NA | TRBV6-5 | CASSYSPSGENQPQHF | TGTGCCAGCAGTTACTCCCCTTCAGGGGAGAATCAGCCCCAGCATTTT
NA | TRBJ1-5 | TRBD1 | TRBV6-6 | CASSHNSGTGGNQPQHF | TGTGCCAGCAGTCATAACTCCGGGACAGGGGGAAATCAGCCCCAGCATTTT
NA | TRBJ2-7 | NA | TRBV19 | CASSPRSRAFEQYF | TGTGCCAGTAGTCCCCGATCCAGGGCCTTCGAGCAGTACTTC
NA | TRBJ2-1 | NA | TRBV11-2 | CASSLLAYNEQFF | TGTGCCAGCAGCTTACTAGCGTACAATGAGCAGTTCTTC
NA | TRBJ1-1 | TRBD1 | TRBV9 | CASSSNVGQGAAFF | TGTGCCAGCAGCTCCAACGTGGGACAGGGGGCGGCTTTCTTT